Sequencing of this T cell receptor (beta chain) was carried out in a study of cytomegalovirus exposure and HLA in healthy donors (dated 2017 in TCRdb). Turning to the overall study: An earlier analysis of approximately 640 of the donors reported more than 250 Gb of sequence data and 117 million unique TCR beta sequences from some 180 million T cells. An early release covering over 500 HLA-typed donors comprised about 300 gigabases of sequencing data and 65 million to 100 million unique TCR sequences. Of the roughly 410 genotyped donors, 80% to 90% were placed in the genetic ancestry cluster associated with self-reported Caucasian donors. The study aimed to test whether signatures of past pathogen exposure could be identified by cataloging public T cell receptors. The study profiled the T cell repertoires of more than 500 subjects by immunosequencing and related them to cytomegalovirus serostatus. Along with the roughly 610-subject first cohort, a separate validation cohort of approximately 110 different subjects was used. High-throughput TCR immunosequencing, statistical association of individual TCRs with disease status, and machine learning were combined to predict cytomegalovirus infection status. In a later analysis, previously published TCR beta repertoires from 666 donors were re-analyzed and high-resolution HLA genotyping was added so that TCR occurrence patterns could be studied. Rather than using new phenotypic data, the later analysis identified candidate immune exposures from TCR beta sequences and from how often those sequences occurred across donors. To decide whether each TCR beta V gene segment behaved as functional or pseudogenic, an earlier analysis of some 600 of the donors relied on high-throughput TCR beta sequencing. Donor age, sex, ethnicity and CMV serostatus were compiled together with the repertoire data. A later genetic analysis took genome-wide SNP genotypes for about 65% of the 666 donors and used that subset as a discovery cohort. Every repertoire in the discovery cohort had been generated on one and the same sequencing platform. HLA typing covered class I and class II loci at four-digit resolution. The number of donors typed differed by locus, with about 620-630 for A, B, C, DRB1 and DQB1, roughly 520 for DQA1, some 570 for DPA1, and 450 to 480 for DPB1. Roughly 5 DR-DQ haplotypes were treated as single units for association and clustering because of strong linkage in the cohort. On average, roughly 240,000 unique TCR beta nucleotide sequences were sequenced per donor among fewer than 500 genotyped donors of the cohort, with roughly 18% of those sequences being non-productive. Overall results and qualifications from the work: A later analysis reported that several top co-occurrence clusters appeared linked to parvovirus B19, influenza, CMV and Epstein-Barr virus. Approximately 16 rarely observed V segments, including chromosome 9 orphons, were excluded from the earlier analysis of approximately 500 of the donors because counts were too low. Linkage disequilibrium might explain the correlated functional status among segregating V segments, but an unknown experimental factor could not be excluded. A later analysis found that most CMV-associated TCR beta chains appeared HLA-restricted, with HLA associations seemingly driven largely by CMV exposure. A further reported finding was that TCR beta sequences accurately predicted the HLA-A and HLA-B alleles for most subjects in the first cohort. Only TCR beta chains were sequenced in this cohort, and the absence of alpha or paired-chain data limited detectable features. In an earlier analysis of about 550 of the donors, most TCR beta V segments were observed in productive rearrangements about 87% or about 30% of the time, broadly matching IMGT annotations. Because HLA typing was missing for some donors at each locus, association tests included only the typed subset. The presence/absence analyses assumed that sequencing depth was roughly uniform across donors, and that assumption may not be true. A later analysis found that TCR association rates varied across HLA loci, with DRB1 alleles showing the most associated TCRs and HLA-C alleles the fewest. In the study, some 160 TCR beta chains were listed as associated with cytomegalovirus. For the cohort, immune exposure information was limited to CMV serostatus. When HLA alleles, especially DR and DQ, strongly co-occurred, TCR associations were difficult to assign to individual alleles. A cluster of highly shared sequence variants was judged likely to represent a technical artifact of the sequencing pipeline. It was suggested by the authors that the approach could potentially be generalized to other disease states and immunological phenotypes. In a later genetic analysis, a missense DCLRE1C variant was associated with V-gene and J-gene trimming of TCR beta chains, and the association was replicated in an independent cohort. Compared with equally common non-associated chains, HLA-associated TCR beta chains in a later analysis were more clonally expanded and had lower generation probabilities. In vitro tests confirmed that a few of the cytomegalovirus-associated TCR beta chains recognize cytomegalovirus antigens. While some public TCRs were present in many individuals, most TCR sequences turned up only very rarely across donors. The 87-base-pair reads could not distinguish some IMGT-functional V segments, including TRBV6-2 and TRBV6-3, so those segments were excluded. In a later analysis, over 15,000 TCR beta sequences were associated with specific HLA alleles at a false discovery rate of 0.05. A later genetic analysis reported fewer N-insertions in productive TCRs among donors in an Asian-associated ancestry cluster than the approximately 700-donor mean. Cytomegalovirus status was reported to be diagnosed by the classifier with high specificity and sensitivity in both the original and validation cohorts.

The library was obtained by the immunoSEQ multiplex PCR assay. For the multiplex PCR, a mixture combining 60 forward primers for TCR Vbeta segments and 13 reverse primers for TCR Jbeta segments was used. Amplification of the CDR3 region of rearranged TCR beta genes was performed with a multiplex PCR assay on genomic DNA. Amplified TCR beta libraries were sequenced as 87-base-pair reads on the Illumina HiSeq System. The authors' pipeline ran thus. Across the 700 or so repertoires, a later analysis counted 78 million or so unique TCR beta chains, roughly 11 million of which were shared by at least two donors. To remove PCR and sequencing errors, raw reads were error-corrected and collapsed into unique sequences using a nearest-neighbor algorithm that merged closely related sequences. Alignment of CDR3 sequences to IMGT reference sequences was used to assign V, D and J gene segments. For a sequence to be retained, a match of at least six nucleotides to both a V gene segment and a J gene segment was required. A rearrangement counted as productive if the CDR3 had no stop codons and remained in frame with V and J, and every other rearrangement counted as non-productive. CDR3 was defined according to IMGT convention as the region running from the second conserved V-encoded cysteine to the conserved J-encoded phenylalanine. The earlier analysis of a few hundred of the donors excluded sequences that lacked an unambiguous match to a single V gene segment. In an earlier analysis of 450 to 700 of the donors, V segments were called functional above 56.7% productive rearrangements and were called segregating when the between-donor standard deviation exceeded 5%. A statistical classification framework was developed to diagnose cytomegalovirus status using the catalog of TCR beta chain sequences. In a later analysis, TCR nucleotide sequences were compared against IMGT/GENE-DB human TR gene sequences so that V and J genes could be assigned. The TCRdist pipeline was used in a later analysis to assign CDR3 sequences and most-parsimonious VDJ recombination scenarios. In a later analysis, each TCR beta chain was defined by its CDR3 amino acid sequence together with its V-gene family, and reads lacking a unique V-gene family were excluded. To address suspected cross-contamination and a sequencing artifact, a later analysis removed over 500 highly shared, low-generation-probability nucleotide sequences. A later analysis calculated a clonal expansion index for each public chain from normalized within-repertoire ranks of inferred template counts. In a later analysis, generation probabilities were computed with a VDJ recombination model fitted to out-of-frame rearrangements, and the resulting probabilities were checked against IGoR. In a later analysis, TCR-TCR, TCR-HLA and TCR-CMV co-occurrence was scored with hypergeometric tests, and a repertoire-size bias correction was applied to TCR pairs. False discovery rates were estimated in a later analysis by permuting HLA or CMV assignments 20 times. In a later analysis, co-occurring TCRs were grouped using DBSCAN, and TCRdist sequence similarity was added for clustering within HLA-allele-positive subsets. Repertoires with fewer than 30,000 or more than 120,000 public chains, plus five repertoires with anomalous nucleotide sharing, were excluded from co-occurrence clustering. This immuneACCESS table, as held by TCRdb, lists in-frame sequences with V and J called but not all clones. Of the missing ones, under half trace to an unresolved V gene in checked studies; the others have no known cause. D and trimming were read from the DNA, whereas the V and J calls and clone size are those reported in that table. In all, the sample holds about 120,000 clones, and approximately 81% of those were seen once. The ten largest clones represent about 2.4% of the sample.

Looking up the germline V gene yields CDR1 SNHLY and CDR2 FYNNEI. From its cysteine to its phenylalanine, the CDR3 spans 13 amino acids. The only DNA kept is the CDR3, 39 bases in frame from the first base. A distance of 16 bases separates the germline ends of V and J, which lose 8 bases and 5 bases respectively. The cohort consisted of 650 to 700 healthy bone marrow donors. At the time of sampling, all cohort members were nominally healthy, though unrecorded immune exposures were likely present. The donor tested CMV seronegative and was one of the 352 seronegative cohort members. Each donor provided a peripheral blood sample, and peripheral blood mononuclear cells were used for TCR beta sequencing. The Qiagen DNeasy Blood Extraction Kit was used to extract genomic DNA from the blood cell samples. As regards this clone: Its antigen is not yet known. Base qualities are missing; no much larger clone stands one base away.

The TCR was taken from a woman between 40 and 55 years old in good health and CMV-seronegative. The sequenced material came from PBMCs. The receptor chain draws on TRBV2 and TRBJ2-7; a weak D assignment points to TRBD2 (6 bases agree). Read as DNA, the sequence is TGTGCCAGCCAAGGAGAGGGGAGGCACGAGCAGTACTTC. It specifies CASQGEGRHEQYF. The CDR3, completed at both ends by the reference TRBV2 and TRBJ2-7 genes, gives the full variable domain EPEVTQTPSHQVTQMGQEVILRCVPISNHLYFYWYRQILGQKVEFLVSFYNNEISEKSEIFDDQFSVERPDGSNFTLKIRSTKLEDSAMYFCASQGEGRHEQYFGPGTRLTVT.